Sequencing of this T cell receptor (beta chain) was carried out in a study of T cells in Graves' hyperthyroidism and ophthalmopathy. Study-wide results and limits: Ophthalmopathy onset followed model prediction by a median approximately 5.9 months. Among clonotypes expanded in thyroid above 0.001, most were also found in blood.

Comment on this clonotype: Its antigen is currently unknown.

The V and J ends lost 1 base and 4 bases, in that order; junction bases with no gene match: 16. The CDR3 covers 18 residues. Looked up from germline, CDR1 is DFQATT and CDR2 is SNEGSKA (reference sequence). RNA transcripts yielded amplified TCR beta CDR3 regions. HTBI primers drove first-round RT-PCR of the TCR CDR3. TCRdb reprocessed the multiplex PCR reads via MiXCR and lists one record per CDR3 protein. Of around 500,000 distinct CDR3 sequences detected, roughly 23% appear once; the ten largest clones hold roughly 49%. A Clinical Activity Score of at least 3, a NOSPECS grade of at least 4 and a duration under 3 months were recorded in the ophthalmopathy patients.

Sequencing was performed on blood. The chain has TRBV20-1 and TRBJ1-2; TRBD1 aligns across 9 bases. The receptor's source is a woman in her seventies with Graves' ophthalmopathy. The CDR3 nucleotides read TGCAGTGCTAGAGTGTATGGGCTAACAGGGGGCATGGGCTATGGCTACACCTTC. Protein: CSARVYGLTGGMGYGYTF.